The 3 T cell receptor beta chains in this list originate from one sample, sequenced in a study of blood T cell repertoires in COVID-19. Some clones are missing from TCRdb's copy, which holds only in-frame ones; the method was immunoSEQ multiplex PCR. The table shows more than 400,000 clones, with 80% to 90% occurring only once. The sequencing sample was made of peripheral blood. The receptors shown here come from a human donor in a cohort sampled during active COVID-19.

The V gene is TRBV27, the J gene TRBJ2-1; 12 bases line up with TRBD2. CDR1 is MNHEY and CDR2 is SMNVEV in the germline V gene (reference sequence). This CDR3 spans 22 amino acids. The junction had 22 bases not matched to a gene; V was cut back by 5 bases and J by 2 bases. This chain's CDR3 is CASSPKGIPGLAGGGAYNEQFF. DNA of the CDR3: TGTGCCAGCAGTCCTAAAGGCATACCGGGACTAGCGGGCGGGGGGGCCTACAATGAGCAGTTCTTC.

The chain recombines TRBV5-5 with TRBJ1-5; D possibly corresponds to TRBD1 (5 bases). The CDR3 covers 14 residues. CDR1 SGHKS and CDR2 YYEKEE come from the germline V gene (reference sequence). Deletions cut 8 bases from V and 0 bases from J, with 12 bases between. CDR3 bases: TGTGCCAGTAGGGACTTGTTTAGCAATCAGCCCCAGCATTTT. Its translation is CASRDLFSNQPQHF.

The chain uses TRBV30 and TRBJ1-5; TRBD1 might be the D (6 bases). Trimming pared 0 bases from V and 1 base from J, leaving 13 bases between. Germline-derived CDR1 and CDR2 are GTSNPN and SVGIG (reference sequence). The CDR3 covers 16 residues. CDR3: CAWSVTRGSSNQPQHF. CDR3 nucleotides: TGTGCCTGGAGTGTAACCAGGGGATCGAGCAATCAGCCCCAGCATTTT.